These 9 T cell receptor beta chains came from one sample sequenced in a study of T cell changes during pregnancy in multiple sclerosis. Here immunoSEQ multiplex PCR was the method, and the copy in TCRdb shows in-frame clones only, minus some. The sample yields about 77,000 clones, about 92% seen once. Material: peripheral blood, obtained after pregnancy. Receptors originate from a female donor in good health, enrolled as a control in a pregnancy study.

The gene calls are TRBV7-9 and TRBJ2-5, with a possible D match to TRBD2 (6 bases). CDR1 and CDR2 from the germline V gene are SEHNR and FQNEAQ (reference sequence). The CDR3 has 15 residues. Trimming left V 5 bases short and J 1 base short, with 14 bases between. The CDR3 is CASSLLGGGQETQYF. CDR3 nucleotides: TGTGCCAGCAGCCTCCTGGGGGGAGGCCAAGAGACCCAGTACTTC.

The CDR3 region has the DNA TGTGCCAGTAGTACCCAGGGCCTCGCCGATAGCAATCAGCCCCAGCATTTT. Residues: CASSTQGLADSNQPQHF. The gene calls are TRBV19 and TRBJ1-5; perhaps TRBD1 as D (5 bases). The CDR3 sequence is 17 residues long. The V and J ends lost 4 bases and 0 bases respectively, with 16 bases between them. Per the germline V gene, CDR1 is LNHDA and CDR2 is SQIVND (reference sequence).

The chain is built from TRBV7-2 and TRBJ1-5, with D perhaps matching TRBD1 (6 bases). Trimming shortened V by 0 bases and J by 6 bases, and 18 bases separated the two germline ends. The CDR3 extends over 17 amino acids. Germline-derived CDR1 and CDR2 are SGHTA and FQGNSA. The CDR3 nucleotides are TGTGCCAGCAGCTTAGCGCTTACCGCGACAGGAGTTCAGCCCCAGCATTTT. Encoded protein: CASSLALTATGVQPQHF.

CDR3 residues: CASSLWDRDTSPLHF. The CDR3 DNA sequence: TGCGCCAGCAGCTTGTGGGACAGGGATACCTCACCCCTCCACTTT. This chain links TRBV5-1 with TRBJ1-6; 9 bases agree with TRBD1. This CDR3 contains 15 residues. The junction had 6 bases not matched to a gene; V was cut back by 1 base and J by 10 bases. Germline CDR1 and CDR2: SGHRS and YFSETQ.

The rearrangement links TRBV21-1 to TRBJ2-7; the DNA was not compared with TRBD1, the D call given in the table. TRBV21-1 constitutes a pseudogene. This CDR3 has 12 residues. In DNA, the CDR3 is TGTGCCAGCAGCGAAGGGCTCTACGAGCAGTACTTC. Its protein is CASSEGLYEQYF.

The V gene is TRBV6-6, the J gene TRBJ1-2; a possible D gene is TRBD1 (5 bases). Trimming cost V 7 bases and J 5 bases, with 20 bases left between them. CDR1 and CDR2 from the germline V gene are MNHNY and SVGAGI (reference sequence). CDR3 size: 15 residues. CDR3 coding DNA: TGTGCCAGCACCCAGGTGGGCAGGGCTGATTATGGCTACACCTTC. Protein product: CASTQVGRADYGYTF.

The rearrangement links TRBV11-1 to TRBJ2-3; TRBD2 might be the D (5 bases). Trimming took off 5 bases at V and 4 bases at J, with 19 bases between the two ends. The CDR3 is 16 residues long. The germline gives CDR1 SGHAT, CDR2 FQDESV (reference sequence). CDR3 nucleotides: TGTGCCAGCAGCCGGGTCGGGGTAGCTCCAGCAGATACGCAGTATTTT. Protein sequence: CASSRVGVAPADTQYF.

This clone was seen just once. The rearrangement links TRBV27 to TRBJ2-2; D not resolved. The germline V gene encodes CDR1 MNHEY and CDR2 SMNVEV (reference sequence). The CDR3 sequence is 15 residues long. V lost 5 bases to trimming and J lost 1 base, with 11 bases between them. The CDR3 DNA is TGTGCCAGCAGTCGGTCGCGACAGAACACCGGGGAGCTGTTTTTT. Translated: CASSRSRQNTGELFF.

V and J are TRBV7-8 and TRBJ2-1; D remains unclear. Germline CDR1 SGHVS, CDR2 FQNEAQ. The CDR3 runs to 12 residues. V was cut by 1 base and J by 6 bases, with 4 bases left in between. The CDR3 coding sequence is TGTGCCAGCAGCTTAGACATCAATGAGCAGTTCTTC. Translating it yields CASSLDINEQFF. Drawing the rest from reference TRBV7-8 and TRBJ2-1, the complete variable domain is GAGVSQSPRYKVAKRGQDVALRCDPISGHVSLFWYQQALGQGPEFLTYFQNEAQLDKSGLPSDRFFAERPEGSVSTLKIQRTQQEDSAVYLCASSLDINEQFFGPGTRLTVL.